This TCR beta chain came from a study of CD8 T cells in ankylosing spondylitis. TCRdb redid the calling of the 5' RACE reads with MiXCR, one entry per CDR3 protein. In the table there are a few hundred thousand distinct CDR3 sequences, 10% of which are singletons. The V gene's germline CDR1 is LGHDT and CDR2 YNNKEL (reference sequence). V lost 0 bases, J lost 2 bases, and 13 bases lay in between. The CDR3 runs 16 residues. This chain joins TRBV3-1 and TRBJ1-2, with TRBD1 as a possible D gene (5 bases). The sample was blood, either unsorted or a sorted T cell fraction (not recorded which). The clonotype originates from a male donor with ankylosing spondylitis or in good health (not recorded which). DNA for the CDR3: TGTGCCAGCAGCCAAGAGGCGACAGCGGCCAACTATGGCTACACCTTC. Its protein product is CASSQEATAANYGYTF.